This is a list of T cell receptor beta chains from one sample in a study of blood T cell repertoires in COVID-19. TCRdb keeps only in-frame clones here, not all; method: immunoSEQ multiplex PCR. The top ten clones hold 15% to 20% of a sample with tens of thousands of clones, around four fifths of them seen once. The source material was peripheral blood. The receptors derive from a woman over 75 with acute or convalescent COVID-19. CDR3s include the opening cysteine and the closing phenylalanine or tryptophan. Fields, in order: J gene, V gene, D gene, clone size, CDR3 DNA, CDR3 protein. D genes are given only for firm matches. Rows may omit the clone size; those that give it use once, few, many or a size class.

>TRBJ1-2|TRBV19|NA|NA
TGTGCCAGTAGTACAGTCGACAATAACTATGGCTACACCTTC
CASSTVDNNYGYTF
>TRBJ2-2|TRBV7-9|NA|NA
TGTGCCAGCAGCTTATTTCGTCTCCACACCGGGGAGCTGTTTTTT
CASSLFRLHTGELFF
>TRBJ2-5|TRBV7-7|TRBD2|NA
TGTGCCAGCAGCTTGGCAGGAGCGGGGGGGCAAGAGACCCAGTACTTC
CASSLAGAGGQETQYF
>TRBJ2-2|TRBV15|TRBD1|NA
TGTGCCACCAGCAGAGATCCGGGACAGAGCACCGGGGAGCTGTTTTTT
CATSRDPGQSTGELFF
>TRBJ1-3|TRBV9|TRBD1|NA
TGTGCCAGCAGCGGACCAACCGACAGGGAGCCTGGAAACACCATATATTTT
CASSGPTDREPGNTIYF
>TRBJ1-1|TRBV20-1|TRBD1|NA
TGCAGTGCTAGTACCAGGGGGAATCTGAACACTGAAGCTTTCTTT
CSASTRGNLNTEAFF
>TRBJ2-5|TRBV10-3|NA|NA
TGTGCCATCAGTGAGTCGATTGAGGGGGGGGAGACCCAGTACTTC
CAISESIEGGETQYF
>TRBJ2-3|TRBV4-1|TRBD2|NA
TGCGCCAGCAGCCAAGTCGAAGCGGGGGGATTCACAGATACGCAGTATTTT
CASSQVEAGGFTDTQYF
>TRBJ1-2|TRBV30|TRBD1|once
TGTGCCTGGAGTCGGAAGGGGGCGATCTATGGCTACACCTTC
CAWSRKGAIYGYTF
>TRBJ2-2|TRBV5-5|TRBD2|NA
TGTGCCAGCAGCTTGGTGGCGGGGGGAGCGAACACCGGGGAGCTGTTTTTT
CASSLVAGGANTGELFF
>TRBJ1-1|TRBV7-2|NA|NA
TGTGCCAGCAGCTGGGGGGTGAGTAGGGGAACTGAAGCTTTCTTT
CASSWGVSRGTEAFF
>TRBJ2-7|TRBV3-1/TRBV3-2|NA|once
TGTGCCAGCAGCCCAACTATCTACGAGCAGTACTTC
CASSPTIYEQYF
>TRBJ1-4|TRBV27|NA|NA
TGTGCCACCGCGTGGGGAGGGAGTGAAAAACTGTTTTTT
CATAWGGSEKLFF
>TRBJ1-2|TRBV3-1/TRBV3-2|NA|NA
TGTGCCAGCAGCCTAAGGGGATTTAACTATGGCTACACCTTC
CASSLRGFNYGYTF
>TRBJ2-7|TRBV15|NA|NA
TGTGCCACCAGCAGAGTCGACAGATCCTACGAGCAGTACTTC
CATSRVDRSYEQYF
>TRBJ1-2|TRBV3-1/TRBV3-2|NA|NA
TGTGCCAGCAGCCCGTTCGAGGCTTTTGGCTACACCTTC
CASSPFEAFGYTF
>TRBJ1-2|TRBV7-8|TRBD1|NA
TGTGCCAGCAACCAGGGGGCCTATGGCTACACCTTC
CASNQGAYGYTF
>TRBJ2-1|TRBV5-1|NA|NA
TGCGCCAGCAGCTTGGCGAGCGCCTACAATGAGCAGTTCTTC
CASSLASAYNEQFF
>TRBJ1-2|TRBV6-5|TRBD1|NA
TGTGCCAGCAACAATGTGGCAGGGGGCGGCTACACCTTC
CASNNVAGGGYTF
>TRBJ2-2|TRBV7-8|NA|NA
TGTGCCAGCACCCCCCTCGGGAACGGGGGCGGGGAGCTGTTTTTT
CASTPLGNGGGELFF